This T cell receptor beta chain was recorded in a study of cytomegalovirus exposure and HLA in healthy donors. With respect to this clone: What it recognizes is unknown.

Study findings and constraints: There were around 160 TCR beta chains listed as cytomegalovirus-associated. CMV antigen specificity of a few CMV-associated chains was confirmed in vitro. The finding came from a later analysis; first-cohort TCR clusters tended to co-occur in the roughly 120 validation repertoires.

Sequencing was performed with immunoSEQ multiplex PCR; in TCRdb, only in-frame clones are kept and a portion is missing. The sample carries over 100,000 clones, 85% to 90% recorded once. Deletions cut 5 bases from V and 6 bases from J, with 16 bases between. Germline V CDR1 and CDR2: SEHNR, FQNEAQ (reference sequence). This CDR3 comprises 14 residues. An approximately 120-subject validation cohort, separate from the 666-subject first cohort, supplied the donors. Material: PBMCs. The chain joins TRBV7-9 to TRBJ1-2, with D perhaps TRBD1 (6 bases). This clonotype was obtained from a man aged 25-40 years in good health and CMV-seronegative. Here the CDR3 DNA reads TGTGCCAGCAGCGAAGGGGGATGGGTCGATGGCTACACCTTC. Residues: CASSEGGWVDGYTF.